This T cell receptor (beta chain) originates from a study of shared clonotypes between healthy human individuals. Study context: Donors consisted of two women and a few men between 18 and 49.

The CDR3 totals 14 residues. CDR1 is SGHAT and CDR2 is FQNNGV in the germline V gene. Trimming cost V 7 bases and J 0 bases, with 12 bases left between them. Researchers partitioned CD4+ cells into CD45RA+ naive and CD45RA-negative memory subsets. Here immunoSEQ multiplex PCR was the method, and the copy in TCRdb shows in-frame clones only, minus some. Here the sample spans 950,000 to 1,200,000 clones, roughly 80% being singletons. About this clone: Antigen: not known.

Study-wide points: Estimated richness values were generally larger in naive subsets than in memory subsets. A handful of donors showed sharing of about 4.6% of naive CD4 clonotypes.

Sequencing used memory CD4+ T cells from PBMCs. As for subset: CD45RA-negative fraction. The receptor comes from a man aged 18-30 years in good health. Some clones in this sample may be carry-over from other donors' samples. J is TRBJ1-1 and V is TRBV11-2; D unresolved. CDR3 sequence: CASTSGFLNTEAFF. CDR3 sequence (DNA): TGTGCCAGCACCAGCGGGTTTTTGAACACTGAAGCTTTCTTT.